This T cell receptor beta chain was captured in a study of blood T cell repertoires in COVID-19. About the research overall: The study drew acute and convalescent COVID-19 samples from the United States, Italy and Spain. T cells, B-cell-depleted T cells, or PBMCs supplied cDNA or gDNA.

Germline CDR1 MGHRA, CDR2 YSYEKL. Trimming took 4 bases from V and 5 from J; bases not matched to a gene: 12. The CDR3 is 17 residues long. How the authors handled the data: Estimation of nucleated cell counts relied on the amplification of reference gene primers. Assay: immunoSEQ multiplex PCR; the TCRdb copy retains only in-frame clones and omits some. The DNA was the basis for D and trimming; V, J and clone size are from that table. The sample holds roughly 40,000 clones, roughly 73% seen once. The V and J genes are TRBV4-1 and TRBJ2-3; 10 bases agree with TRBD2. The sequencing input was peripheral blood. The clonotype was recovered from a man older than 75 with acute or convalescent COVID-19. The CDR3 nucleotides read TGCGCCAGCAGCCTCGGGACTATAGCGGGAGGAGGAGATACGCAGTATTTT. Encoded protein: CASSLGTIAGGGDTQYF.